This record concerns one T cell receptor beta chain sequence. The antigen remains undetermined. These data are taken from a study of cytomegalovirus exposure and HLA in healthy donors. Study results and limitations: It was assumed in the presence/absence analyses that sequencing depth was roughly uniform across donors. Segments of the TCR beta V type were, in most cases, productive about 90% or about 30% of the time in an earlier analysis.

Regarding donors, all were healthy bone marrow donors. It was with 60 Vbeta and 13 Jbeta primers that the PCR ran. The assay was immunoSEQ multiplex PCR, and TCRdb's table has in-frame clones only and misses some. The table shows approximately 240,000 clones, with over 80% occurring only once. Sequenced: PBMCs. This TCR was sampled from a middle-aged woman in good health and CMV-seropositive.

The CDR3 nucleotides read TGTGCCAGCAGTTACTCTGCAGATGGCTACACCTTC. Translating it yields CASSYSADGYTF. The rearrangement joins TRBV6-6 to TRBJ1-2; D is uncertain. This CDR3 spans 12 amino acids. Germline V gene data show CDR1 as MNHNY and CDR2 as SVGAGI (reference sequence). V was pared by 0 bases and J by 6 bases, with 5 bases between.